The clone carrying this TCR beta chain was seen many times. The antigen is undetermined. The sample comes from a study of identical twins. The germline V gene encodes CDR1 SGHRS and CDR2 YFSETQ. The V end was cut by 2 bases, the J end by 6 bases, with 11 bases between. The CDR3 is 14 residues long. Findings of the study overall: Recombination models fit unrelated individuals' TCR alpha sharing but underestimated twins'. Its conclusions, products of cross-sectional statistical analysis, did not come from following the same donors. Within twin pairs, the out-of-frame alpha sequences they shared showed excess low generation probability.

TCRdb redid the calling of the 5' RACE reads with MiXCR, one entry per CDR3 protein. The data contain 510,000 or so distinct CDR3 sequences, nearly 15% of them singletons. This sample was also put to use in a study of yellow fever vaccine responses in identical twins.

The clonotype originates from a woman younger than 30 in good health. This chain joins TRBV5-1 and TRBJ1-4; D might be TRBD1 (5 bases). The source material was CD4+ T cells sorted from blood. The CDR3 sequence: CASSFGGAHEKLFF. The CDR3 coding sequence is TGCGCCAGCAGCTTCGGAGGGGCACATGAAAAACTGTTTTTT. Using reference TRBV5-1 and TRBJ1-4 for the parts outside the CDR3, the full variable domain is KAGVTQTPRYLIKTRGQQVTLSCSPISGHRSVSWYQQTPGQGLQFLFEYFSETQRNKGNFPGRFSGRQFSNSRSEMNVSTLELGDSALYLCASSFGGAHEKLFFGSGTQLSVL.